Below, 15 T cell receptor beta chains from the same sample are listed, as sequenced in a study of cytomegalovirus exposure and HLA in healthy donors. 13 Jbeta primers and 60 Vbeta primers were used for the PCR. Here immunoSEQ multiplex PCR was the method, and the copy in TCRdb shows in-frame clones only, minus some. The sample includes 120,000 to 150,000 clones, roughly four fifths of them seen just once. The sample was PBMCs. The receptors originated from a woman between 45 and 65 years old in good health and CMV-seronegative.

This chain uses TRBV16 with TRBJ2-3; the match to TRBD1 covers 9 bases. The length of the CDR3 is 17 residues. V shed 4 bases and J 2 bases; nucleotides not matched to a gene: 10. Germline CDR1 is KGHSY and CDR2 is FQNENV. The CDR3 loop is CASSPPGQGGLTDTQYF. The CDR3 DNA reads as TGTGCCAGCAGCCCCCCGGGACAGGGAGGTCTCACAGATACGCAGTATTTT.

The chain combines TRBV18 with TRBJ1-2, with 9 bases identical to TRBD1. The CDR3 spans 15 residues. In germline, CDR1 is KGHSH, CDR2 LQKENI. J gave up 4 bases and V 3 bases, and 6 bases lay outside the gene matches. The CDR3 DNA reads TGTGCCAGCTCACCTTCCGGGACAGGGACCTATGGCTACACCTTC. It is translated as CASSPSGTGTYGYTF. Together with reference TRBV18 and TRBJ1-2, the CDR3 gives the full variable domain: NAGVMQNPRHLVRRRGQEARLRCSPMKGHSHVYWYRQLPEEGLKFMVYLQKENIIDESGMPKERFSAEFPKEGPSILRIQQVVRGDSAAYFCASSPSGTGTYGYTFGSGTRLTVV.

The genes are TRBV2 and TRBJ1-2; D unclear. V lost 1 base and J 0 bases, leaving 3 bases between the germline ends. Germline V gene sequence: CDR1 SNHLY, CDR2 FYNNEI. There are 13 residues in the CDR3. The CDR3 DNA sequence: TGTGCCAGCAGTGAAGTAGCTAACTATGGCTACACCTTC. Translating gives CASSEVANYGYTF.

This sequence joins TRBV4-2 and TRBJ2-7, with D perhaps matching TRBD2 (6 bases). CDR1 is LGHNA and CDR2 is YNFKEQ in the germline V gene. With 2 bases removed from V and 6 bases from J, the gap between germline ends came to 20 bases. This CDR3 is 16 amino acids long. The CDR3 protein is CASSQSPREWRSEQYF. The CDR3 DNA sequence: TGTGCCAGCAGCCAAAGTCCCCGGGAGTGGCGGAGCGAGCAGTACTTC.

The chain employs TRBV2 and TRBJ2-3, with TRBD2 as a possible D gene (5 bases). Germline CDR1 SNHLY, CDR2 FYNNEI. Trimming took off 4 bases at V and 7 bases at J, with 9 bases between the two ends. The CDR3 is 12 residues long. DNA for the CDR3: TGTGCCAGCAGTGTGGTAGCGCATACGCAGTATTTT. This encodes CASSVVAHTQYF.

V gene TRBV6-5 combines with J gene TRBJ2-2, with 7 positions matching TRBD2. The CDR3 has 15 residues. Trimming at V came to 0 bases and at J to 9 bases, leaving 7 bases not matched to a gene. CDR1 MNHEY and CDR2 SVGAGI come from the germline V gene. The CDR3, as DNA: TGTGCCAGCAGTTACTCTCTAGCGGAAACCCGGGAGCTGTTTTTT. This translates into CASSYSLAETRELFF.

Remarks on this clone: The junction does not match germline at one end; this may be a read error. Additional DNA sequences in this sample encode the identical CDR3. The chain uses TRBV9 and TRBJ2-2; D is uncertain. The V gene's germline CDR1 is SGDLS and CDR2 YYNGEE. This CDR3 is 14 amino acids long. The CDR3 protein is CASSVVPDTGELFF. As DNA, the CDR3 is TGCGCCAGCAGCGTAGTTCCTGACACCGGGGAGCTGTTTTTT.

The J gene is TRBJ1-1, the V gene TRBV7-9; D ambiguous. Trimming took 2 bases from V and 3 from J, leaving 4 bases between them. The CDR3 is 12 amino acids. CDR1 SEHNR and CDR2 FQNEAQ come from the germline V gene (reference sequence). The CDR3 loop reads CASSLHYTEAFF. For the CDR3, the DNA is TGTGCCAGCAGCTTACACTACACTGAAGCTTTCTTT.

A few counts support this clone. This chain uses TRBV27 with TRBJ2-1; 10 bases map to TRBD1. The V and J ends lost 3 bases and 5 bases, in that order; junction bases with no gene match: 7. The germline gives CDR1 MNHEY, CDR2 SMNVEV (reference sequence). This CDR3 spans 16 amino acids. The CDR3 sequence: CASSFHGQGVNNEQFF. The CDR3 nucleotides are TGTGCCAGCAGTTTCCACGGACAGGGGGTCAACAATGAGCAGTTCTTC.

This clone has just one count. The chain joins TRBV7-2 to TRBJ2-7; TRBD2 matches 8 bases. The CDR3 is made up of 14 amino acids. With 3 bases clipped from V and 2 bases from J, the junction kept 3 bases outside the gene matches. CDR1 SGHTA and CDR2 FQGNSA come from the germline V gene. The CDR3 protein is CASSFSGDTYEQYF. Written as DNA, the CDR3 is TGTGCCAGCAGCTTTAGCGGGGATACCTACGAGCAGTACTTC. Looking up the rest from reference TRBV7-2 and TRBJ2-7 gives the full variable domain: GAGVSQSPSNKVTEKGKDVELRCDPISGHTALYWYRQSLGQGLEFLIYFQGNSAPDKSGLPSDRFSAERTGGSVSTLTIQRTQQEDSAVYLCASSFSGDTYEQYFGPGTRLTVT.

The chain uses TRBV6-1 and TRBJ2-5; TRBD2 matches at 11 bases. V shed 3 bases, J shed 4 bases, and the junction held 7 bases outside the gene matches. This CDR3 has 16 amino acids. Germline CDR1 and CDR2: MNHNS and SASEGT. The CDR3 DNA follows: TGTGCCAGCAGTGATTTTAGCGGGGGGGCCGGAGAGACCCAGTACTTC. Amino acids: CASSDFSGGAGETQYF.

CDR3 nucleotide sequence: TGTGCCAGCAGCGTAGGAGGGCAGGAGCGGGAGCAGTACTTC. It is translated as CASSVGGQEREQYF. The J gene is TRBJ2-7, the V gene TRBV9; TRBD2 might be the D (5 bases). V lost 0 bases to trimming and J lost 7 bases, with 14 bases between them. Germline CDR1 SGDLS, CDR2 YYNGEE. The CDR3 length is 14 residues.

The rearrangement uses TRBV5-1 and TRBJ2-2; the match to TRBD2 covers 12 bases. The V gene's germline CDR1 is SGHRS and CDR2 YFSETQ. The trim removed 5 bases at V and 0 bases at J, leaving 8 bases unmatched. The CDR3 runs 18 residues. The CDR3 region is CASSYAGLAGPNTGELFF. CDR3 sequence (DNA): TGCGCCAGCAGTTATGCTGGACTAGCGGGGCCGAACACCGGGGAGCTGTTTTTT.

The count of this clone is one. As DNA, the CDR3 is TGCGCCAGCAGCGAAGCGGGGGGTTTCACAGATACGCAGTATTTT. Its protein is CASSEAGGFTDTQYF. This sequence joins TRBV4-3 and TRBJ2-3, with TRBD2 matching 9 bases. The CDR3 sequence is 15 residues long. V dropped 5 bases and J dropped 2; count of bases not matched to a gene: 5. Germline V gene lookup returns CDR1 LGHNA and CDR2 YSLEER.

Here the CDR3 DNA reads TGTGCCAGTAGTAGGGGACAGGCGATCGGAAAGACCCAGTACTTC. Amino acids: CASSRGQAIGKTQYF. The chain is built from TRBV19 and TRBJ2-5; 8 nucleotides align to TRBD1. This CDR3 is 15 amino acids long. After removal of 4 bases from V and 6 bases from J, the junction contained 10 bases not matched to a gene. Looked up from germline, CDR1 is LNHDA and CDR2 is SQIVND (reference sequence).